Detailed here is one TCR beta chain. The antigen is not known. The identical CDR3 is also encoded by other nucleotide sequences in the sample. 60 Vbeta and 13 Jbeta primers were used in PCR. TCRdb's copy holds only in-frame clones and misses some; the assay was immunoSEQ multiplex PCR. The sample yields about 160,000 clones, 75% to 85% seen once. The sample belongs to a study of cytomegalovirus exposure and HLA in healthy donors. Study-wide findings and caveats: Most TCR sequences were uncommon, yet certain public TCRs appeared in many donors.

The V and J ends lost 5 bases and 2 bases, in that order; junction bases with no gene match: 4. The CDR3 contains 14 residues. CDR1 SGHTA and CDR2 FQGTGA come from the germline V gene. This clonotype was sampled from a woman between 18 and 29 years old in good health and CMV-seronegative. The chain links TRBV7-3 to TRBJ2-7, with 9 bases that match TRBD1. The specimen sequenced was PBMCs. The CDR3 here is CASSPGQGPYEQYF. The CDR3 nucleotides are TGTGCCAGCAGCCCGGGACAGGGCCCCTACGAGCAGTACTTC.